This TCR beta chain was captured by sequencing in a study of blood T cell repertoires in COVID-19. Study-level background: The United States, Italy and Spain supplied acute and convalescent COVID-19 samples. PBMCs, B-cell-depleted T cells, or T cells provided the cDNA or gDNA that made up the material.

As originally analysed: Nucleated cell number was recorded as an estimate derived from reference gene primer amplification. Data came from immunoSEQ multiplex PCR; TCRdb stores just in-frame clones and leaves some out. V and J calls and clone size come straight from that table; D and trimming were deduced from the DNA. This sample has over 95,000 clones, with 90% found just once. This CDR3 has 14 amino acids. Trimming took 5 bases from V and 7 from J; bases not matched to a gene: 6. Looked up from germline, CDR1 is MNHEY and CDR2 is SVGEGT. The gene calls are TRBV6-2 or TRBV6-3 and TRBJ1-5; TRBD1 aligns across 9 bases. The clonotype was recovered from a woman aged 45-60 years with acute or convalescent COVID-19. Sequencing used peripheral blood. CDR3 coding DNA: TGTGCCAGCAGTAAAGGGACAGGGAGGCAGCCCCAGCATTTT. Residues: CASSKGTGRQPQHF.